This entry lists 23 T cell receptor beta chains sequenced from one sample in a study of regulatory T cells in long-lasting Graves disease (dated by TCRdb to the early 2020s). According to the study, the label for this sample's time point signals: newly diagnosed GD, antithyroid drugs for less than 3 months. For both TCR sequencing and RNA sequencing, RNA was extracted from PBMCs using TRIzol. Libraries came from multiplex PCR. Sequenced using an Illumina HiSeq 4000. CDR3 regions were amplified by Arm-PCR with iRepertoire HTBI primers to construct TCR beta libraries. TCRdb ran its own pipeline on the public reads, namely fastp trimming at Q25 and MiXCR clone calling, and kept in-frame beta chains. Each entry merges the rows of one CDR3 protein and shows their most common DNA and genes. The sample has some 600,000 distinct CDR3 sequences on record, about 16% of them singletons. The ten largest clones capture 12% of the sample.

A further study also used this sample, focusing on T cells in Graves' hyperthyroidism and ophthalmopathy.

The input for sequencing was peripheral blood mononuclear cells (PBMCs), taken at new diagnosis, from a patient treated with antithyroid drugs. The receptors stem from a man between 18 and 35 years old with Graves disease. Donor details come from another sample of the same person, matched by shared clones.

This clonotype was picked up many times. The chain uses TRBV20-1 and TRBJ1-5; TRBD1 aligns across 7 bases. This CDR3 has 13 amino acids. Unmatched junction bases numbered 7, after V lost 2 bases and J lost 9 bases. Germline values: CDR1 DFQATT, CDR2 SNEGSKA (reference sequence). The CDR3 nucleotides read TGCAGTGCTAGACTTCCAGGGGGTCGGCCCCAGCATTTT. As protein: CSARLPGGRPQHF.

The CDR3 nucleotides read TGTGCCAGCAGTTTTATTTTGTCCTTCGACGAGCAGTACTTC. Translated: CASSFILSFDEQYF. The chain is built from TRBV28 and TRBJ2-7; no firm D call. Trimming took off 3 bases at V and 5 bases at J, with 14 bases between the two ends. CDR3 length: 14 residues. Germline V gene sequence: CDR1 MDHEN, CDR2 SYDVKM.

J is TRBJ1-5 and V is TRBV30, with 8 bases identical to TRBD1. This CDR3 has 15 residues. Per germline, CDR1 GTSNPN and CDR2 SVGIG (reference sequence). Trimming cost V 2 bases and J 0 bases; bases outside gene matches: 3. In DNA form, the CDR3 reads TGTGCCTGGAGTCTTGACAGGGGTAGCAATCAGCCCCAGCATTTT. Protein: CAWSLDRGSNQPQHF.

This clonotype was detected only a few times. CDR3 nucleotides: TGCAGTGCTAGAGATGCCTATAGCAATCAGCCCCAGCATTTT. Amino acids: CSARDAYSNQPQHF. This chain joins TRBV20-1 and TRBJ1-5; D not resolved. The CDR3 has 14 amino acids. With 0 bases removed from V and 0 bases from J, the gap between germline ends came to 6 bases. Per the germline V gene, CDR1 is DFQATT and CDR2 is SNEGSKA (reference sequence).

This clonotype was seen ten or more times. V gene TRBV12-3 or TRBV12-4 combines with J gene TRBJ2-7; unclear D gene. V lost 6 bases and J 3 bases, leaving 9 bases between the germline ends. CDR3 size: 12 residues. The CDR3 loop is CASSLSLYEQYF. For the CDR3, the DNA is TGTGCCAGCAGCTTAAGTCTCTACGAGCAGTACTTC.

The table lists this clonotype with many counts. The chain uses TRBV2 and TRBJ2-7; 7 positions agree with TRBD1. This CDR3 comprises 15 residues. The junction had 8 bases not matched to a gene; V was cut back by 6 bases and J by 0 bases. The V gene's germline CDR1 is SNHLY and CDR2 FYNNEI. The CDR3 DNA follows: TGTGCCAGCAGGGTTACAGGGGCGAGCTCCTACGAGCAGTACTTC. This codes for CASRVTGASSYEQYF. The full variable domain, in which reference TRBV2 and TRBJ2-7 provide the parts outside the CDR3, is EPEVTQTPSHQVTQMGQEVILRCVPISNHLYFYWYRQILGQKVEFLVSFYNNEISEKSEIFDDQFSVERPDGSNFTLKIRSTKLEDSAMYFCASRVTGASSYEQYFGPGTRLTVT.

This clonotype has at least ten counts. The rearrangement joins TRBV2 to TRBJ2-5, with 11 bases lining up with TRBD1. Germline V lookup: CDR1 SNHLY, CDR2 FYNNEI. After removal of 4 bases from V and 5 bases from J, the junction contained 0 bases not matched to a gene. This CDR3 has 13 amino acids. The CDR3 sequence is CASSGDRGETQYF. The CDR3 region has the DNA TGTGCCAGCAGTGGGGACAGGGGGGAGACCCAGTACTTC.

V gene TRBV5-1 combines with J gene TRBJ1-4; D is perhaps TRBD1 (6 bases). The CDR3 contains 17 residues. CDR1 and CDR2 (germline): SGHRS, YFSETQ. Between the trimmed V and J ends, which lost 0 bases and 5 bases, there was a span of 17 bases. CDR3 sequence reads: CASSLAQGAGQNEKLFF. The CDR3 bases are TGCGCCAGCAGCTTGGCCCAGGGTGCAGGACAGAATGAAAAACTGTTTTTT.

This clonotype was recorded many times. The CDR3 bases are TGTGCCAGCAGCGTAGCAGGGTACAATGAGCAGTTCTTC. It yields the protein CASSVAGYNEQFF. The V gene is TRBV9, the J gene TRBJ2-1; weak D call: TRBD1 (5 bases). V lost 0 bases to trimming and J lost 4 bases, with 5 bases between them. This CDR3 region has 13 residues. CDR1 and CDR2 (germline): SGDLS, YYNGEE.

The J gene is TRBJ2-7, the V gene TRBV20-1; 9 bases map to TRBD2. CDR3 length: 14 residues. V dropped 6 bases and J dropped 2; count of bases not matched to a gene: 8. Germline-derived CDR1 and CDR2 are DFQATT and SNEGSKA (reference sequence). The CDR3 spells CSAKGPSGTYEQYF. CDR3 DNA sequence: TGCAGTGCCAAAGGGCCTAGCGGGACCTACGAGCAGTACTTC.

The CDR3 bases are TGTGCCAGCAGGCATCCCGGGACTAGCGGGGTCCCGAACACCGGGGAGCTGTTTTTT. This sequence encodes CASRHPGTSGVPNTGELFF. The V call is TRBV7-4, the J call TRBJ2-2; 13 nucleotides agree with TRBD2. V lost 6 bases and J lost 0; bases outside the gene matches: 10. Germline V gene data show CDR1 as SGHVT and CDR2 as SQSDAQ. This CDR3 has 19 residues.

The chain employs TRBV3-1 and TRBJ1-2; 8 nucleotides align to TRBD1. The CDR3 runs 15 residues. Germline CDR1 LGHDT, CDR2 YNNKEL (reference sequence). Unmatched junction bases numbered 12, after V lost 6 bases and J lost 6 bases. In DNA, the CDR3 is TGTGCCAGCAGACGGCAGGGGGCATTAATGGATGGCTACACCTTC. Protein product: CASRRQGALMDGYTF.

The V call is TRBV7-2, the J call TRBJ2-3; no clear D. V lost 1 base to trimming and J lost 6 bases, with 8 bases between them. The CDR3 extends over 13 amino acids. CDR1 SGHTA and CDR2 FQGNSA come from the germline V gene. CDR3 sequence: CASSLVPGDTQYF. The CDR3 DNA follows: TGTGCCAGCAGCTTAGTTCCTGGGGATACGCAGTATTTT.

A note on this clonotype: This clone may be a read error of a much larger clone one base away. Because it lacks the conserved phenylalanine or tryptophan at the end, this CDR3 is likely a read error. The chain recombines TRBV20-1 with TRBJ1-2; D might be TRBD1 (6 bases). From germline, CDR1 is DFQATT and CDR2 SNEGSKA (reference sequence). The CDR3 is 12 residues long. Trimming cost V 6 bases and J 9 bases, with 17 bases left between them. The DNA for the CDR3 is TGCAGTGCATCGACGACAGGTCTGAGCTACACCTCC. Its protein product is CSASTTGLSYTS.

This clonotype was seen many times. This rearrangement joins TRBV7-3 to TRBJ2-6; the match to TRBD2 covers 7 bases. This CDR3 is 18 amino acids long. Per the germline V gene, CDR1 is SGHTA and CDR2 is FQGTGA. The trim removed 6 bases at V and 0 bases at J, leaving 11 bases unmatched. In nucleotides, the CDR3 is TGTGCCAGCAGTGTGAGCGGGATCCGTTACTCTGGGGCCAACGTCCTGACTTTC. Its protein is CASSVSGIRYSGANVLTF.

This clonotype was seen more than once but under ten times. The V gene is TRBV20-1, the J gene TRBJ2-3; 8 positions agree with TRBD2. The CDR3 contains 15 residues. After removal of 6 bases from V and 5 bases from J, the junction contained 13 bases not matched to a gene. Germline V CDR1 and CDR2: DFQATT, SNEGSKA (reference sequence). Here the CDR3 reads CSARPKREMVDTQYF. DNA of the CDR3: TGCAGTGCGCGTCCCAAGCGGGAGATGGTAGATACGCAGTATTTT.

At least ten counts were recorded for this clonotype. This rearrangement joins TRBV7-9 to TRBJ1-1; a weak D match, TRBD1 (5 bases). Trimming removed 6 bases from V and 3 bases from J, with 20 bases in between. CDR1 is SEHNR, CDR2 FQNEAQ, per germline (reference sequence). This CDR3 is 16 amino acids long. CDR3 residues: CASRVPPGRRDTEAFF. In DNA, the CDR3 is TGTGCCAGCAGAGTACCCCCGGGGCGACGGGACACTGAAGCTTTCTTT.

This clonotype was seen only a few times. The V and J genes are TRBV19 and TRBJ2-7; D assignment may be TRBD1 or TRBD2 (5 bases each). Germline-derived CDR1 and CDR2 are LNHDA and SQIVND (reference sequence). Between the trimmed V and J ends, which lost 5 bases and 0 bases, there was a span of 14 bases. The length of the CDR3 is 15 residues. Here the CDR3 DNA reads TGTGCCAGTAGTTGGGGACCCGCCCTCTCCTACGAGCAGTACTTC. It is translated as CASSWGPALSYEQYF.

In nucleotides, the CDR3 is TGCAGTGCTCCAGCAGCATCTGGGGCCAACGTCCTGACTTTC. Its translation: CSAPAASGANVLTF. V gene TRBV20-1 combines with J gene TRBJ2-6; D unclear. The CDR3 extends over 14 amino acids. Germline V gene sequence: CDR1 DFQATT, CDR2 SNEGSKA (reference sequence). Trimming stripped 5 bases from V and 1 base from J, with 9 bases between.

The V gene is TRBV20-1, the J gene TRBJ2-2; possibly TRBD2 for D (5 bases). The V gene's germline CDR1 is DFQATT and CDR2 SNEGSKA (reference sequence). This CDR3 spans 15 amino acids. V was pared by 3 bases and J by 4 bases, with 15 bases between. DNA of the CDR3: TGCAGTGCTAGGGCGGGTATCAAAGTCACCGGGGAGCTGTTTTTT. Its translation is CSARAGIKVTGELFF.

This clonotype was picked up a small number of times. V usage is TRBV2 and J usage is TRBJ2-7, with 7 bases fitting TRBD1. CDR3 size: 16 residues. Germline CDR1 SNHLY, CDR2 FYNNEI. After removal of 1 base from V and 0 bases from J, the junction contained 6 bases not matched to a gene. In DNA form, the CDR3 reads TGTGCCAGCAGTGAAGTAGCCGGGGACAGCTCCTACGAGCAGTACTTC. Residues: CASSEVAGDSSYEQYF.

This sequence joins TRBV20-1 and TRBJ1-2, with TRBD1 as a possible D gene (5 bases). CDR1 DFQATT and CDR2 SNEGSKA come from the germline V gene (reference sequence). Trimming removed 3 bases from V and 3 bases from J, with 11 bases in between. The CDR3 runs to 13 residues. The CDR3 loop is CSASKTADYGYTF. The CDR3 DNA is TGCAGTGCTAGCAAGACAGCTGACTATGGCTACACCTTC.

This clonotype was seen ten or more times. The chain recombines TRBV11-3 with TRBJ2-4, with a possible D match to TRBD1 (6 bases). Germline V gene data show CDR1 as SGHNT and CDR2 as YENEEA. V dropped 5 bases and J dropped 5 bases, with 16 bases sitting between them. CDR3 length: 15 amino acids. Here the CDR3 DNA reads TGTGCCAGCAGCGCCGGCGCCAGGGGAGAAAACATTCAGTACTTC. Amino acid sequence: CASSAGARGENIQYF.